The TCR beta chain under discussion was sequenced for a study of blood T cell repertoires in COVID-19 (dated by TCRdb to the early 2020s). Context from the whole study: Samples from collaborators originated in the United States, Italy and Spain and spanned both the acute and convalescent phases of COVID-19. The prospective study material was composed of cDNA or gDNA derived from T cells, B-cell-depleted T cells, or PBMCs. Deeply sampled blood TCRbeta repertoires from subjects exposed to, actively infected with, or recovered from COVID-19 were included in the dataset. The repertoires were released in a freely available public database meant as a resource for research on the immune response to SARS-CoV-2. Samples were obtained from the ongoing ImmuneRACE study (first 160 participants) and from 1,254 subjects provided by 6 global collaborators. Nearly every sample came with metadata listing a de-identified subject ID, COVID-19 status, age in years and sex. Where available, HLA class I and class II types were taken from metadata supplied by the sample provider and were not determined by assay-based typing. Points the paper makes about the study in general: How much clinical and demographic metadata was included differed by source and by participant, and the metadata was provided uncurated.

In Seattle, one collaborating source enrolled patients while the infection was active and tracked those patients longitudinally over the course of disease. Collaborating institutions collected whole blood in K2EDTA tubes following their own protocols. For TCRbeta analysis, collaborator samples were shipped as frozen whole blood, as isolated PBMCs, or as DNA extracted from either sample type. CDR1 and CDR2, per the germline V gene, are SGHRS and YFSETQ. Counted from cysteine to phenylalanine, this CDR3 has 15 amino acids. The only DNA kept is the CDR3, 45 bases in frame from the first base. V and J are truncated by 0 bases and 0 bases respectively, leaving an intervening sequence of 9 bases. TCRbeta CDR3 regions were amplified from genomic DNA using the immunoSEQ Assay, a bias-controlled multiplex PCR. The study's processing was this. The number of nucleated cells in each sample was estimated by amplification of reference gene primers within the assay. To quantify the absolute abundance of each unique TCRbeta CDR3 rearrangement, sequence reads were collapsed and filtered. For each sample, productive Simpson clonality was calculated by taking the square root of Simpson's diversity index across productive rearrangements. This immuneACCESS table, as held by TCRdb, lists in-frame sequences with V and J called but not all clones. Of the missing ones, under half trace to an unresolved V gene in checked studies; the others have no known cause. The DNA was the basis for D and trimming; V, J and clone size are from that table. This sample holds 50,000 to 65,000 clones; 72% were observed only once. The leading ten clones occupy 4.5% to 5% of the sample.

Points on this clone: Its antigen remains undetermined. Base qualities are not recorded, but no much larger clone differs from it by a single base.

The V and J genes are TRBV5-1 and TRBJ1-1; the best D guess is TRBD1, with 5 bases matching. The clonotype was recovered from a woman in her 70s with COVID-19, enrolled during active disease. Sequenced: peripheral blood. The nucleotides are TGCGCCAGCAGCTTGGATGGGGCCATGAACACTGAAGCTTTCTTT. This yields the protein CASSLDGAMNTEAFF.